This entry describes one T cell receptor beta chain. The antigen is undetermined. Prepared libraries of TCR beta cDNA carried unique molecular identifiers. A single record per CDR3 protein comes from TCRdb applying MiXCR to the PCR reads. The sample has about 820,000 distinct CDR3 sequences; about 50% are singletons. Per germline, CDR1 SGDLS and CDR2 YYNGEE. J lost 8 bases, V lost 4 bases, and 7 bases had no gene match. CDR3 length: 13 amino acids. The data were obtained in a study of post-analysis software for immune sequencing data. Overall study: Both relapsing-remitting and secondary progressive multiple sclerosis featured among the disease courses, as did progressive-relapsing multiple sclerosis. Study-wide points: There was significantly lower normalized Chao1 diversity in multiple sclerosis patients than in controls. In patients, five or six TRBV segments were more frequent than in controls, with TRBV5-6, TRBV5-1 and TRBV20-1 among them. Strong co-clustering by F measure was seen for same-batch samples.

The receptor was derived from a girl aged 10 to 17 with multiple sclerosis. The material sequenced was blood. The rearrangement joins TRBV9 to TRBJ1-2, with 8 bases fitting TRBD1. CDR3 residues: CASSIAQGEGYTF. CDR3 DNA sequence: TGTGCCAGCAGCATCGCACAGGGGGAAGGCTACACCTTC. The whole variable domain, filled in from reference TRBV9 and TRBJ1-2, reads DSGVTQTPKHLITATGQRVTLRCSPRSGDLSVYWYQQSLDQGLQFLIQYYNGEERAKGNILERFSAQQFPDLHSELNLSSLELGDSALYFCASSIAQGEGYTFGSGTRLTVV.